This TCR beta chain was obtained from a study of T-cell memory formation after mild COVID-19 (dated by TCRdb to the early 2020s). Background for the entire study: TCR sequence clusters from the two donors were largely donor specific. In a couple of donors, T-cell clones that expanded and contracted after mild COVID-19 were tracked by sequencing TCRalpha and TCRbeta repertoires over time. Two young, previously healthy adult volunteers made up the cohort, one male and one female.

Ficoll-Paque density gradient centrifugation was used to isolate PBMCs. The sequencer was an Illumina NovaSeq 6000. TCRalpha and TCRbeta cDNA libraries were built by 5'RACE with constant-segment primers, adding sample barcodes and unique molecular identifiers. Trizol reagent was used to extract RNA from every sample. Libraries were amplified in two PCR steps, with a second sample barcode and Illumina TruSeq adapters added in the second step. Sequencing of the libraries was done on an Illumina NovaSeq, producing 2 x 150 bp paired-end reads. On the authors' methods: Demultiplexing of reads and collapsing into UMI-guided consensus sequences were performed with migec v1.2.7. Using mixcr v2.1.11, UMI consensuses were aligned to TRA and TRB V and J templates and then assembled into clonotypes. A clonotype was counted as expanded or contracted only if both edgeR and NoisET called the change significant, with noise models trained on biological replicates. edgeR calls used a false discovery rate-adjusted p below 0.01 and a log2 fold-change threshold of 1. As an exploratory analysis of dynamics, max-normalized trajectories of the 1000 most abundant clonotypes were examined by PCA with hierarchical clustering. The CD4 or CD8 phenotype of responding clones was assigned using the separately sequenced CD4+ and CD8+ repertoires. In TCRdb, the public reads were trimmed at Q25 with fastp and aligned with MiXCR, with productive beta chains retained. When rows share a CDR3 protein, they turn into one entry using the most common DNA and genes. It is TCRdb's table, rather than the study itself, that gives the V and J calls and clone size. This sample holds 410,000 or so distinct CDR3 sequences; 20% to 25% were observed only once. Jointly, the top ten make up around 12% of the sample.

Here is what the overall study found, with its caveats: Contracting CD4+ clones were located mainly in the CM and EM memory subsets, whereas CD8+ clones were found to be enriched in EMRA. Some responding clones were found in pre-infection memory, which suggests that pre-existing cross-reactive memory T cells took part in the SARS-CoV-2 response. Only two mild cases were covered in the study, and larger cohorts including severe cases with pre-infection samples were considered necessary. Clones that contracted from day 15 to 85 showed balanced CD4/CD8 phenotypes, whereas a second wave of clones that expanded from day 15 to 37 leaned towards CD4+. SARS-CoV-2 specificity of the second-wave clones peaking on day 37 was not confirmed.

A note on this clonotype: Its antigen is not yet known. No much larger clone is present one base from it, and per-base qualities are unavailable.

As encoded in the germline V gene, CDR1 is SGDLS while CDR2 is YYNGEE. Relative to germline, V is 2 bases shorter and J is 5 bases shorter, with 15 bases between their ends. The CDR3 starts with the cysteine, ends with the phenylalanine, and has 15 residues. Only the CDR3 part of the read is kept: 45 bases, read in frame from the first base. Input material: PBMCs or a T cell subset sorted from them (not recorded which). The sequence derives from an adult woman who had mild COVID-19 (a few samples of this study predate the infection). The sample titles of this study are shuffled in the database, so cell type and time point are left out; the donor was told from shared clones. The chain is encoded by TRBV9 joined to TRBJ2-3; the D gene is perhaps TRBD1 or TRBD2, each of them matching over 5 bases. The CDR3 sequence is CASSVRQGDGDTQYF. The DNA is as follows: TGTGCCAGCAGCGTTCGCCAGGGAGACGGAGATACGCAGTATTTT.